This record concerns one T cell receptor (beta chain) sequence. Its antigen is unknown. These data are taken from a study of graft-versus-host responses after intestinal transplantation. The wider study: Transplantation in recipients was multivisceral, liver-intestinal, or isolated intestinal. The study gave all recipients anti-thymocyte globulin induction, then tacrolimus and steroids for 2 to 3 years.

Notes on the study in general: Subjects displaying graft-donor T cell macrochimerism possessed elevated graft-versus-host to host-versus-graft clonal ratios inside allografts. Some GvH clones were seen earlier in gut or blood, suggesting intestinal origin.

Germline V gene data show CDR1 as SNHLY and CDR2 as FYNNEI. J was trimmed by 4 bases and V by 7 bases; bases with no gene match: 9. The CDR3 sequence is 14 residues long. This table comes from immunoSEQ multiplex PCR, and its TCRdb copy is limited to in-frame clones, with some not included. The sample shows about 85,000 clones, around 83% of them seen only once. Sequences were derived from unstimulated CD8+ T cells sorted from spleen or lymph node cells, sampled before intestinal transplant. The TCR comes from a human donor who received an intestinal transplant. This sequence joins TRBV2 and TRBJ1-2; 7 nucleotides line up with TRBD1. In DNA, the CDR3 is TGTGCCAGCAACCCTGGGACAGCCCCCTATGGCTACACCTTC. It codes for CASNPGTAPYGYTF.